The clone carrying this T cell receptor (beta chain) showed up many times. TCRdb redid the calling of the RT-PCR reads with MiXCR, one entry per CDR3 protein. Here the sample spans hundreds of thousands of distinct CDR3 sequences, 11% to 15% being singletons. Germline values: CDR1 DFQATT, CDR2 SNEGSKA (reference sequence). This CDR3 region has 14 residues. V gave up 6 bases and J gave up 0 bases, with 12 bases separating them. Sequencing was performed on memory CD4+ T cells from blood. This chain connects TRBV20-1 to TRBJ1-5, with D tentatively TRBD1 (6 bases). The sequence was collected from a female donor in good health, serving as a healthy control. CDR3 DNA: TGCAGTGCGATCCGGGACAATAGCAATCAGCCCCAGCATTTT. Residues: CSAIRDNSNQPQHF.